The present TCR beta chain was sequenced within a study of blood T cell repertoires in COVID-19. Across the study: The analysed material was cDNA or gDNA that came from T cells, B-cell-depleted T cells, or PBMCs.

Some clones are missing from TCRdb's copy, which holds only in-frame ones; the method was immunoSEQ multiplex PCR. The data contain around 110,000 clones, roughly 84% of them singletons. The study drew participants aged about 18 to 89 years from 20 to 30 US areas. Recovered Cohort 3 donors showed two negative PCRs, clearance, or symptom resolution. J gave up 3 bases and V 6 bases, and 6 bases lay outside the gene matches. CDR3 length equals 14 residues. Germline V lookup: CDR1 LNHDA, CDR2 SQIVND (reference sequence). The TCR comes from a woman aged 25 to 39 who had recovered from COVID-19. Sequences were obtained from PBMCs or T cells enriched from blood (not recorded which). The chain couples TRBV19 to TRBJ2-3; 7 nucleotides match TRBD2. DNA of the CDR3: TGTGCCAGTAGCGGGGGGAGGTGGACAGATACGCAGTATTTT. It specifies CASSGGRWTDTQYF. Full variable domain (outside the CDR3, taken from reference TRBV19 and TRBJ2-3): DGGITQSPKYLFRKEGQNVTLSCEQNLNHDAMYWYRQDPGQGLRLIYYSQIVNDFQKGDIAEGYSVSREKKESFPLTVTSAQKNPTAFYLCASSGGRWTDTQYFGPGTRLTVL.